Presented here are 23 T cell receptor beta chains from one specimen sequenced in a study of blood T cell repertoires in COVID-19. Assay: immunoSEQ multiplex PCR; the TCRdb copy retains only in-frame clones and omits some. This table holds roughly 24,000 clones, around 90% found once. The sequenced sample was peripheral blood. The receptors originated from a man aged 70 or older with COVID-19, enrolled during active disease.

The chain employs TRBV11-2 and TRBJ2-2; 7 bases agree with TRBD1. Germline assignment: CDR1 SGHAT and CDR2 FQNNGV. V lost 5 bases to trimming and J lost 4 bases; unmatched junction nucleotides: 7. This CDR3 has 15 residues. The CDR3, as DNA: TGTGCCAGCAGCAGAGGACAGGCACCCACCGGGGAGCTGTTTTTT. Translating gives CASSRGQAPTGELFF.

The J gene is TRBJ2-5, the V gene TRBV11-2, with 9 positions matching TRBD2. This CDR3 has 17 residues. The germline gives CDR1 SGHAT, CDR2 FQNNGV. J gave up 2 bases and V 5 bases, and 12 bases lay outside the gene matches. The CDR3 nucleotides read TGTGCCAGCAGCCCCAGCGTCGGACTAGCGAGACAAGAGACCCAGTACTTC. Translation gives CASSPSVGLARQETQYF.

V gene TRBV7-9 combines with J gene TRBJ1-1; possible D gene TRBD1, 5 bases. Trimming removed 1 base at V and 8 bases at J, with 11 bases between. The germline V gene has CDR1 SEHNR and CDR2 FQNEAQ (reference sequence). CDR3 length equals 13 residues. The CDR3 loop is CASSLGRGEEAFF. CDR3 bases: TGTGCCAGCAGCTTAGGGAGGGGCGAGGAAGCTTTCTTT.

The chain is built from TRBV5-8 and TRBJ2-3; D possibly corresponds to TRBD1 (6 bases). Germline CDR1 is SGHTS and CDR2 is YDEGEE. The germline V and J ends were trimmed by 4 bases and 5 bases, with 17 bases remaining between them. The CDR3 is made up of 15 amino acids. This chain's CDR3 is CASSPSTGWEDTQYF. CDR3 sequence (DNA): TGTGCCAGCAGCCCCTCCACAGGGTGGGAAGATACGCAGTATTTT.

This clone was seen just once. This rearrangement joins TRBV2 to TRBJ1-5; TRBD1 might be the D (6 bases). Deletions cut 7 bases from V and 5 bases from J, with 21 bases between. The CDR3 totals 16 residues. The germline V gene encodes CDR1 SNHLY and CDR2 FYNNEI. This CDR3 reads CASTKGGGGRYQPQHF. CDR3 sequence (DNA): TGTGCCAGCACCAAAGGGGGGGGAGGGCGATATCAGCCCCAGCATTTT. Full variable domain (rest looked up from reference TRBV2 and TRBJ1-5): EPEVTQTPSHQVTQMGQEVILRCVPISNHLYFYWYRQILGQKVEFLVSFYNNEISEKSEIFDDQFSVERPDGSNFTLKIRSTKLEDSAMYFCASTKGGGGRYQPQHFGDGTRLSIL.

This chain joins TRBV2 and TRBJ1-5, with D uncertain. The CDR3 is 12 amino acids. V lost 1 base and J lost 7, with 5 bases in between. Germline CDR1 is SNHLY and CDR2 is FYNNEI. Here the CDR3 reads CASSEERQPQHF. CDR3 nucleotide sequence: TGTGCCAGCAGTGAAGAGAGACAGCCCCAGCATTTT.

The rearrangement links TRBV29-1 to TRBJ2-5; 12 positions agree with TRBD2. CDR1 is SQVTM, CDR2 ANQGSEA, per germline. CDR3 length equals 13 residues. The V and J ends lost 6 bases and 5 bases, in that order; junction bases with no gene match: 4. The CDR3 is CSVPTSGSETQYF. The DNA for the CDR3 is TGCAGCGTGCCGACTAGCGGGAGCGAGACCCAGTACTTC.

The chain has TRBV27 and TRBJ1-5; TRBD1 matches at 9 bases. J gave up 7 bases and V 5 bases, and 6 bases lay outside the gene matches. The germline gives CDR1 MNHEY, CDR2 SMNVEV (reference sequence). This CDR3 contains 14 residues. CDR3 protein: CASSPDRGKQPQHF. The CDR3 DNA reads TGTGCCAGCAGTCCGGACAGGGGAAAACAGCCCCAGCATTTT.

The rearrangement uses TRBV5-6 and TRBJ1-2, with D tentatively TRBD1 (5 bases). Germline CDR1 reads SGHDT; CDR2 reads YYEEEE. Trimming pared 1 base from V and 5 bases from J, leaving 21 bases between. The CDR3 totals 17 residues. For the CDR3, the DNA is TGTGCCAGCAGCTTGTTAGGGATGGCAGGGAAAGGGTATGGCTACACCTTC. Protein product: CASSLLGMAGKGYGYTF.

The gene calls are TRBV7-9 and TRBJ2-1, with 7 bases that match TRBD1. Germline V CDR1 and CDR2: SEHNR, FQNEAQ (reference sequence). V lost 7 bases, J lost 3 bases, and 6 bases stayed unmatched. This CDR3 comprises 14 residues. The CDR3 region is CASNTGQRYNEQFF. As DNA, the CDR3 is TGTGCCAGCAACACGGGACAGCGCTACAATGAGCAGTTCTTC.

The chain links TRBV18 to TRBJ1-4, with TRBD1 matching over 8 bases. J was trimmed by 3 bases and V by 4 bases; bases with no gene match: 4. The CDR3 is 15 residues long. Germline CDR1 and CDR2: KGHSH and LQKENI. The CDR3 sequence: CASSQTQGANEKLFF. The CDR3 region has the DNA TGTGCCAGCTCACAAACACAGGGGGCTAATGAAAAACTGTTTTTT.

To note about this clone: One end of the junction does not line up with germline, which may come from a read error. The chain employs TRBV11-2 and TRBJ1-1, with 7 nucleotides matching TRBD1. Germline CDR1 reads SGHAT; CDR2 reads FQNNGV. The CDR3 contains 13 residues. The CDR3 DNA is TGTGCCAGCAGCCTAGATAGGGGGCAGGAAGCTTTCTTT. This gives the protein CASSLDRGQEAFF.

CDR3 sequence reads: CASSLQESNQPQHF. In DNA form, the CDR3 reads TGTGCCAGCAGCTTACAGGAAAGCAATCAGCCCCAGCATTTT. The V and J genes are TRBV7-6 and TRBJ1-5; D ambiguous. Per germline, CDR1 SGHVS and CDR2 FNYEAQ. There are 14 residues in the CDR3. Trimming took 2 bases from V and 1 from J, leaving 6 bases between them.

This clone came up once. The rearrangement uses TRBV5-4 and TRBJ2-5; 14 bases fit TRBD2. J gave up 5 bases and V 0 bases, and 0 bases lay outside the gene matches. CDR3 size: 15 residues. The germline gives CDR1 SGHNT, CDR2 YYREEE (reference sequence). As DNA, the CDR3 is TGTGCCAGCAGCTTGGGACTAGCGGGAGGGGAGACCCAGTACTTC. Its protein is CASSLGLAGGETQYF.

The chain links TRBV6-5 to TRBJ2-3; 8 nucleotides agree with TRBD2. Germline V gene lookup returns CDR1 MNHEY and CDR2 SVGAGI. This CDR3 has 15 amino acids. The junction had 4 bases not matched to a gene; V was cut back by 5 bases and J by 0 bases. CDR3 sequence reads: CASSPGLASTDTQYF. The CDR3 nucleotides read TGTGCCAGCAGTCCTGGACTAGCTAGCACAGATACGCAGTATTTT.

V is TRBV7-2 and J is TRBJ2-3; 7 bases fit TRBD2. The CDR3 covers 15 residues. J was trimmed by 2 bases and V by 5 bases; bases with no gene match: 7. Germline V gene lookup returns CDR1 SGHTA and CDR2 FQGNSA. The CDR3 nucleotides read TGTGCCAGCAGCCTCCGGACTAGTTCCACAGATACGCAGTATTTT. This translates into CASSLRTSSTDTQYF.

J is TRBJ1-1 and V is TRBV7-8; D unclear. V dropped 3 bases and J dropped 4 bases, with 9 bases sitting between them. In germline, CDR1 is SGHVS, CDR2 FQNEAQ. The CDR3 spans 13 residues. CDR3 DNA: TGTGCCAGCAGCTTTGGGCAGGTCACTGAAGCTTTCTTT. This gives the protein CASSFGQVTEAFF.

The chain uses TRBV9 and TRBJ2-3; a weak D match, TRBD2 (5 bases). V was shortened by 2 bases and J by 0 bases, with 7 bases between the two germline ends. Germline CDR1 is SGDLS and CDR2 is YYNGEE. The CDR3 runs to 14 residues. CDR3 sequence: CASSVTGSTDTQYF. Here the CDR3 DNA reads TGTGCCAGCAGCGTGACGGGGAGCACAGATACGCAGTATTTT. The variable domain in full, completed from reference TRBV9 and TRBJ2-3, reads DSGVTQTPKHLITATGQRVTLRCSPRSGDLSVYWYQQSLDQGLQFLIQYYNGEERAKGNILERFSAQQFPDLHSELNLSSLELGDSALYFCASSVTGSTDTQYFGPGTRLTVL.

The rearrangement joins TRBV6-2 or TRBV6-3 to TRBJ2-3; no clear D gene. V was shortened by 4 bases and J by 2 bases, with 10 bases between the two germline ends. Germline V gene sequence: CDR1 MNHEY, CDR2 SVGEGT. The CDR3 runs to 14 residues. The chain's CDR3 is CASSSGGSTDTQYF. CDR3 coding DNA: TGTGCCAGCAGTTCTGGCGGTTCCACAGATACGCAGTATTTT.

The rearrangement links TRBV12-3 or TRBV12-4 to TRBJ2-2; D perhaps matches TRBD1 (5 bases). CDR3 length: 13 amino acids. V was trimmed by 10 bases and J by 1 base, leaving 10 bases between them. Written as DNA, the CDR3 is TGTGCCACCCTGCAGGGGAACACCGGGGAGCTGTTTTTT. It codes for CATLQGNTGELFF.

The genes are TRBV4-1 and TRBJ2-7, with 11 bases matching TRBD2. Germline assignment: CDR1 MGHRA and CDR2 YSYEKL. The CDR3 totals 15 residues. V lost 4 bases to trimming and J lost 4 bases; unmatched junction nucleotides: 6. For the CDR3, the DNA is TGCGCCAGCAGCCGCGGGGTAGCGGGAGGGTACGAGCAGTACTTC. Translated: CASSRGVAGGYEQYF.

The chain joins TRBV6-5 to TRBJ2-7, with D possibly being TRBD2 (5 bases). The CDR3 has 15 amino acids. The germline V gene encodes CDR1 MNHEY and CDR2 SVGAGI. The V and J ends lost 2 bases and 0 bases respectively, with 11 bases between them. DNA of the CDR3: TGTGCCAGCAGTTACCTCCTAGCAAACTCCTACGAGCAGTACTTC. Amino acid sequence: CASSYLLANSYEQYF.

The chain joins TRBV6-5 to TRBJ1-2, with a tentative D call TRBD1 (6 bases). Germline V gives CDR1 MNHEY, CDR2 SVGAGI. The CDR3 consists of 14 residues. Trimming left V 4 bases short and J 0 bases short, with 9 bases between. The CDR3 bases are TGTGCCAGCAGTTTTAACAGGGCTAACTATGGCTACACCTTC. This codes for CASSFNRANYGYTF.